The clone carrying this T cell receptor (beta chain) was picked up many times. This record belongs to a study of molecular identifiers for immune sequencing clone quantification. One entry per CDR3 protein, called by TCRdb with MiXCR from the PCR reads. The sample holds around 460,000 distinct CDR3 sequences, roughly 23% seen once. The CDR3 covers 13 residues. Trimming left V 4 bases short and J 0 bases short, with 8 bases between. Looked up from germline, CDR1 is GTSNPN and CDR2 is SVGIG (reference sequence). This receptor was taken from a human donor in good health. Some libraries in this study had Jurkat cell RNA spiked in. Sequenced input: naive CD8+ T cells from blood, with Jurkat cell RNA spiked in. The subset denotes: FACS-sorted CD8+CD4-CCR7+CD45RA+ naive T cells. This rearrangement joins TRBV30 to TRBJ2-3; D gene unclear. CDR3 bases: TGTGCCTGGACCCCCGAGAGCACAGATACGCAGTATTTT. It specifies CAWTPESTDTQYF.